The next 14 T cell receptor beta chains were all read from a single sample in a study of T cell repertoires in MIS-A myocarditis (dated by TCRdb to between 2021 and 2024). Library preparation employed the immunoSEQ multiplex PCR assay. In its TCRdb copy, this immuneACCESS table keeps in-frame sequences only and misses some clones. Where compared with another copy, unresolved V genes explain less than half of these, and the others have no known cause. The sample yields roughly 6,000 clones; just under 80% were counted once. The top ten hold over 60% of the sample. The sample comprised interventricular septum heart tissue obtained at autopsy. This specimen's cell subset or site label, interpreted: cardiac tissue sample (left or right ventricle, interventricular septum, or pericardium). All receptors derive from a man aged 18 to 35 with fulminant myocarditis from multisystem inflammatory syndrome in adults (MIS-A) after COVID-19.

V is TRBV10-3 and J is TRBJ2-5, with 8 nucleotides matching TRBD2. Trimming removed 10 bases from V and 3 bases from J; junction bases left unmatched: 10. Looked up from germline, CDR1 is ENHRY and CDR2 is SYGVKD. The CDR3 sequence is 14 residues long. The CDR3 bases are TGTGCCACCGCCGGGACTAGGGGGGAAGAGACCCAGTACTTC. Translating it yields CATAGTRGEETQYF.

This clone was counted a single time. The chain has TRBV27 and TRBJ2-2; D is unresolved. Trimming left V 8 bases short and J 3 bases short, with 10 bases between. CDR3 size: 13 residues. CDR1 and CDR2 (germline): MNHEY, SMNVEV (reference sequence). The CDR3 here is CASQTRYTGELFF. The CDR3 DNA reads TGTGCCAGCCAGACACGATACACCGGGGAGCTGTTTTTT.

In its sample, this clone was seen a few times. The V gene is TRBV28, the J gene TRBJ2-7; D ambiguous. The CDR3 covers 12 residues. V lost 3 bases and J lost 4, with 7 bases in between. The V gene's germline CDR1 is MDHEN and CDR2 SYDVKM. The CDR3 coding sequence is TGTGCCAGCAGTTTCCGAGCATACGAGCAGTACTTC. It is translated as CASSFRAYEQYF. Drawing the rest from reference TRBV28 and TRBJ2-7, the complete variable domain is DVKVTQSSRYLVKRTGEKVFLECVQDMDHENMFWYRQDPGLGLRLIYFSYDVKMKEKGDIPEGYSVSREKKERFSLILESASTNQTSMYLCASSFRAYEQYFGPGTRLTVT.

In this sample, this clone turned up a few times. The chain has TRBV13 and TRBJ1-2; TRBD1 matches 7 bases. Germline values: CDR1 PRHDT, CDR2 FYEKMQ (reference sequence). The ends lost 3 bases at V and 8 bases at J; junction bases unmatched: 6. The CDR3 sequence is 13 residues long. The CDR3, as DNA: TGTGCCAGCAGCTTGTCGACAGGGTTAGGCTACACCTTC. Translation gives CASSLSTGLGYTF.

This clone was recorded once. The chain is built from TRBV3-1 (or the pseudogene TRBV3-2) and TRBJ1-5, with D possibly matching TRBD1 (6 bases). The CDR3 covers 17 residues. The germline V gene encodes CDR1 LGHDT and CDR2 YNNKEL (reference sequence). The ends were cut back, 0 bases at V and 2 bases at J, with 14 bases in the middle. CDR3 region: CASSQDYGRGGNQPQHF. The CDR3 coding sequence is TGTGCCAGCAGCCAAGATTACGGGAGGGGGGGCAATCAGCCCCAGCATTTT.

J is TRBJ1-4 and V is TRBV4-3, with D perhaps TRBD1 (5 bases). With 0 bases removed from V and 6 bases from J, the gap between germline ends came to 11 bases. Germline lookup yields CDR1 LGHNA and CDR2 YSLEER. The CDR3 is 15 residues long. CDR3 residues: CASSQDWGGDEKLFF. The CDR3 DNA follows: TGCGCCAGCAGCCAAGATTGGGGAGGGGATGAAAAACTGTTTTTT.

The chain links TRBV2 to TRBJ1-6, with 8 bases matching TRBD1. The V gene's germline CDR1 is SNHLY and CDR2 FYNNEI. The V segment lost 3 bases and the J segment 9 bases; nucleotides outside the gene matches: 4. The CDR3 covers 14 residues. The CDR3 protein is CASSDETGVSPLHF. The CDR3 DNA is TGTGCCAGCAGTGACGAGACAGGGGTTTCACCCCTCCACTTT.

The rearrangement uses TRBV11-2 and TRBJ1-4, with D possibly matching TRBD1 (6 bases). The CDR3 consists of 13 residues. V was cut by 5 bases and J by 7 bases, with 11 bases left in between. Germline V gene sequence: CDR1 SGHAT, CDR2 FQNNGV. The CDR3 nucleotides are TGTGCCAGCAGCCCTGGGACACTTGAAAAACTGTTTTTT. Translation gives CASSPGTLEKLFF.

This chain joins TRBV7-8 and TRBJ1-3; TRBD1 aligns across 9 bases. V lost 5 bases to trimming and J lost 4 bases; unmatched junction nucleotides: 6. This CDR3 has 15 residues. In germline, CDR1 is SGHVS, CDR2 FQNEAQ. The CDR3 DNA follows: TGTGCCAGCAGCCCCGGACAGGGGAGAGGAAACACCATATATTTT. This codes for CASSPGQGRGNTIYF.

The J gene is TRBJ1-2, the V gene TRBV2, with 10 nucleotides matching TRBD1. CDR1 and CDR2 (germline): SNHLY, FYNNEI. The trim removed 5 bases at V and 8 bases at J, leaving 5 bases unmatched. The CDR3 loop spans 13 amino acids. The CDR3: CASSTTGGGGYTF. As DNA, the CDR3 is TGTGCCAGCAGTACGACAGGGGGCGGGGGCTACACCTTC.

The chain has TRBV5-5 and TRBJ2-2, with a tentative D call TRBD1 (6 bases). The CDR3 covers 15 residues. Trimming removed 1 base from V and 3 bases from J, with 10 bases in between. From germline, CDR1 is SGHKS and CDR2 YYEKEE (reference sequence). In DNA form, the CDR3 reads TGTGCCAGCAGCTTGTCAGCAGGGGACACCGGGGAGCTGTTTTTT. Residues: CASSLSAGDTGELFF.

V gene TRBV7-2 combines with J gene TRBJ1-6, with a weak D call TRBD1 (5 bases). The CDR3 length is 15 residues. CDR1 is SGHTA and CDR2 is FQGNSA in the germline V gene. V was pared by 4 bases and J by 9 bases, with 16 bases between. CDR3 sequence: CASSSRDGGTSPLHF. CDR3 in DNA: TGTGCCAGCAGCTCACGGGACGGGGGGACTTCACCCCTCCACTTT.

The rearrangement joins TRBV28 to TRBJ2-3; perhaps TRBD1 as D (5 bases). CDR1 and CDR2 from the germline V gene are MDHEN and SYDVKM. V shed 4 bases and J shed 4 bases, with 9 bases lying between them. The CDR3 contains 13 residues. The CDR3 loop is CASSYGHPDTQYF. In DNA form, the CDR3 reads TGTGCCAGCAGTTACGGACACCCAGATACGCAGTATTTT.

The chain links TRBV18 to TRBJ1-1; D perhaps matches TRBD1 (6 bases). The CDR3 contains 14 residues. V was shortened by 3 bases and J by 0 bases, with 8 bases between the two germline ends. In germline, CDR1 is KGHSH, CDR2 LQKENI. The chain's CDR3 is CASSPDRLNTEAFF. The CDR3 DNA follows: TGTGCCAGCTCACCCGACAGGTTGAACACTGAAGCTTTCTTT.